This T cell receptor beta chain comes out of a study of a mutant IDH1 vaccine in newly diagnosed glioma. TCRdb keeps only in-frame clones here, not all; method: immunoSEQ multiplex PCR. Seen here are about 36,000 clones, roughly 89% observed once, and the top ten hold under 20%. Time point described: baseline, week 1 (first vaccination visit). Sample treatment: pre-vaccination baseline after standard-of-care therapy. V lost 9 bases to trimming and J lost 1 base, with 12 bases between them. From germline, CDR1 is MNHNY and CDR2 SVGAGI (reference sequence). This CDR3 contains 13 residues. The sequences come from PBMCs, collected from a glioma patient treated with radiotherapy, temozolomide or both. V is TRBV6-6 and J is TRBJ1-1; the D gene is possibly TRBD1 (6 bases). The TCR sequence derives from a man between 18 and 35 years old with glioma. Here the CDR3 reads CASAGGPNTEAFF. The CDR3 nucleotides are TGTGCCAGTGCCGGGGGGCCGAACACTGAAGCTTTCTTT.